This T cell receptor (beta chain) was documented in a study of control samples from healthy donors and cancer patients. The germline V gene encodes CDR1 SGDLS and CDR2 YYNGEE. The CDR3 has 19 amino acids. The V gene lost 3 bases and the J gene lost 0 bases, with 22 bases spanning the gap. Assay used: immunoSEQ multiplex PCR; TCRdb lists only in-frame clones, some missing. There are approximately 94,000 clones in the sample; approximately 90% occur only once, and around 1.3% lies in the top ten. The clonotype originates from a woman in her forties or fifties in good health. The sequenced sample was blood. The V gene is TRBV9, the J gene TRBJ1-3; D possibly corresponds to TRBD1 (6 bases). This chain's CDR3 is CASSADRPGQTYSGNTIYF. The DNA of the CDR3 is TGTGCCAGCAGCGCCGACCGGCCCGGACAGACCTACTCTGGAAACACCATATATTTT.